Listed below are T cell receptor beta chains from one sample, sequenced in a study of shared clonotypes between healthy human individuals. TCRdb keeps only in-frame clones here, not all; method: immunoSEQ multiplex PCR. The repertoire has roughly 2,000,000 clones, 80% to 95% of them found once; the top ten carry about 1.7%. Material for sequencing was naive CD8+ T cells from PBMCs. These receptors all come from a man aged 18 to 29 in good health. Some clones in this sample may be carry-over from other donors' samples. The CDR3 runs from the conserved cysteine through the conserved F or W. The order of the fields is CDR3 DNA, CDR3 protein, clone size, V gene, J gene, D gene. The D gene is left open where the match is weak. Not every row has a clone size; where given, it reads once, few, many or a size class.

CDR3 DNA: TGCGCCAGCAGTGAGAGTTGGACAGTCTCTGGAAACACCATATATTTT
CDR3 protein: CASSESWTVSGNTIYF
clone size: .
V gene: TRBV10-2
J gene: TRBJ1-3
D gene: .

CDR3 DNA: TGCGCCAGCAGTGAGTCGATAGGAGGTCCCTACAATGAGCAGTTCTTC
CDR3 protein: CASSESIGGPYNEQFF
clone size: .
V gene: TRBV10-1
J gene: TRBJ2-1
D gene: .

CDR3 DNA: TGTGCCAGCAGCCCTCAGGGGGGAGGGAAGAACGGCTACACCTTC
CDR3 protein: CASSPQGGGKNGYTF
clone size: .
V gene: TRBV5-6
J gene: TRBJ1-2
D gene: TRBD1

CDR3 DNA: TGTGCCAGCAGTGAAGATCTGGGGGTGAAGGCCGCCTATGGCTACACCTTC
CDR3 protein: CASSEDLGVKAAYGYTF
clone size: .
V gene: TRBV6-1
J gene: TRBJ1-2
D gene: .

CDR3 DNA: TGTGCCAGCAGCTTCAGCATAGCAGGACCCGACGCCAATCAGCCCCAGCATTTT
CDR3 protein: CASSFSIAGPDANQPQHF
clone size: .
V gene: TRBV5-6
J gene: TRBJ1-5
D gene: .

CDR3 DNA: TGCGCCAGCAGCCACGGACTCTACGATGGCTACACCTTC
CDR3 protein: CASSHGLYDGYTF
clone size: .
V gene: TRBV5-1
J gene: TRBJ1-2
D gene: .

CDR3 DNA: TGCGCCAGCAGCTCGGGACTAGCGGGACTACTAGATACGCAGTATTTT
CDR3 protein: CASSSGLAGLLDTQYF
clone size: once
V gene: TRBV4-1
J gene: TRBJ2-3
D gene: TRBD2

CDR3 DNA: TGTGCCAGCAGCTACGCCCGGGGGACACCACGGTCGGATGAGCAGTTCTTC
CDR3 protein: CASSYARGTPRSDEQFF
clone size: few
V gene: TRBV7-9
J gene: TRBJ2-1
D gene: .

CDR3 DNA: TGTGCCAGCAGCTCTCCCAGGGTGAGTAGGGAAAAACTGTTTTTT
CDR3 protein: CASSSPRVSREKLFF
clone size: .
V gene: TRBV11-2
J gene: TRBJ1-4
D gene: .

CDR3 DNA: TGTGCCAGCGGAAACATGAAGAACACTGAAGCTTTCTTT
CDR3 protein: CASGNMKNTEAFF
clone size: .
V gene: TRBV9
J gene: TRBJ1-1
D gene: .

CDR3 DNA: TGCAGCGTGGAGGACAGAGGGGGCTATGGCTACACCTTC
CDR3 protein: CSVEDRGGYGYTF
clone size: .
V gene: TRBV29-1
J gene: TRBJ1-2
D gene: .

CDR3 DNA: TGTGCCAGTAGACTACCGGGACAGGGGGCGAGTGGCTACACCTTC
CDR3 protein: CASRLPGQGASGYTF
clone size: .
V gene: TRBV19
J gene: TRBJ1-2
D gene: TRBD1

CDR3 DNA: TGCGCCAGCAGCCAAGAGAGTGGTTTAGCGGGAGGTGCAGATACGCAGTATTTT
CDR3 protein: CASSQESGLAGGADTQYF
clone size: .
V gene: TRBV4-1
J gene: TRBJ2-3
D gene: TRBD2

CDR3 DNA: TGTGCCACCAGCAGAGATCAGGGAATGAACATTCAGTACTTC
CDR3 protein: CATSRDQGMNIQYF
clone size: .
V gene: TRBV15
J gene: TRBJ2-4
D gene: .

CDR3 DNA: TGCGCCAGCAGCCTATATCAAGTGACAGAGACCGGGGTTCCCTATGGCTACACCTTC
CDR3 protein: CASSLYQVTETGVPYGYTF
clone size: .
V gene: TRBV4-1
J gene: TRBJ1-2
D gene: .

CDR3 DNA: TGTGCCAGCAGCCCTCGGGCCTTTTGGGACGAGCAGTACTTC
CDR3 protein: CASSPRAFWDEQYF
clone size: .
V gene: TRBV7-6
J gene: TRBJ2-7
D gene: .

CDR3 DNA: TGTGCCTCGGGGGCCGGGACTCCCTATGGCTACACCTTC
CDR3 protein: CASGAGTPYGYTF
clone size: .
V gene: TRBV19
J gene: TRBJ1-2
D gene: .

CDR3 DNA: TGTGCCAGCAGCTTACCGGGACTAGCGCAGGCAGATACGCAGTATTTT
CDR3 protein: CASSLPGLAQADTQYF
clone size: .
V gene: TRBV7-9
J gene: TRBJ2-3
D gene: TRBD2

CDR3 DNA: TGTGCCAGCAGCTTAGTCGGCTATGTATTGCGAGCGGAGAACAATGAGCAGTTCTTC
CDR3 protein: CASSLVGYVLRAENNEQFF
clone size: once
V gene: TRBV7-9
J gene: TRBJ2-1
D gene: .

CDR3 DNA: TGCGCCAGCAGCTTAGGGGACGGCACTTACGAGCAGTACTTC
CDR3 protein: CASSLGDGTYEQYF
clone size: .
V gene: TRBV5-1
J gene: TRBJ2-7
D gene: .

CDR3 DNA: TGTGCCAGCAGTGAAGTGGGCGGCTCCTACGAGCAGTACTTC
CDR3 protein: CASSEVGGSYEQYF
clone size: .
V gene: TRBV6-4
J gene: TRBJ2-7
D gene: .

CDR3 DNA: TGTGCCAGCAGCTTGGGAACAGGAGGATTGAAGGACACTGAAGCTTTCTTT
CDR3 protein: CASSLGTGGLKDTEAFF
clone size: .
V gene: TRBV5-4
J gene: TRBJ1-1
D gene: .

CDR3 DNA: TGTGCCAGCAGTTTAAGGCATATGGGGGATGAGCAGTTCTTC
CDR3 protein: CASSLRHMGDEQFF
clone size: .
V gene: TRBV28
J gene: TRBJ2-1
D gene: .

CDR3 DNA: TGTGCCAGCAGTCCAACTCTCGGGACAGGGGCTAGCGGGAGGGCCGGCTCCTACAATGAGCAGTTCTTC
CDR3 protein: CASSPTLGTGASGRAGSYNEQFF
clone size: .
V gene: TRBV28
J gene: TRBJ2-1
D gene: TRBD2

CDR3 DNA: TGTGCCAGCAGCGTCGGGCATTATCCCTCTGGGGCCAACGTCCTGACTTTC
CDR3 protein: CASSVGHYPSGANVLTF
clone size: .
V gene: TRBV9
J gene: TRBJ2-6
D gene: .

CDR3 DNA: TGTGCCAGCAGTACCCGGACTAGCGGGAGGACTTACAATGAGCAGTTCTTC
CDR3 protein: CASSTRTSGRTYNEQFF
clone size: .
V gene: TRBV28
J gene: TRBJ2-1
D gene: TRBD2

CDR3 DNA: TGTGCCAGTAGTATAAAGTCAGTCAATCAGCCCCAGCATTTT
CDR3 protein: CASSIKSVNQPQHF
clone size: few
V gene: TRBV19
J gene: TRBJ1-5
D gene: .

CDR3 DNA: TGTGCCAGCAGCCTACCTCGTGCGGAAGCGGGAGACTACGAGCAGTACTTC
CDR3 protein: CASSLPRAEAGDYEQYF
clone size: .
V gene: TRBV7-8
J gene: TRBJ2-7
D gene: TRBD2

CDR3 DNA: TGTGCCAGCAGCTTGAACGGGGCGAACACTGAAGCTTTCTTT
CDR3 protein: CASSLNGANTEAFF
clone size: .
V gene: TRBV5-6
J gene: TRBJ1-1
D gene: .

CDR3 DNA: TGTGCCAGCAGCGTCCGGCTAGCGGGGTACGAGCAGTACTTC
CDR3 protein: CASSVRLAGYEQYF
clone size: .
V gene: TRBV27
J gene: TRBJ2-7
D gene: TRBD2

CDR3 DNA: TGTGCCAGCACCCCCCCGGGGGTGAGCACAGATACGCAGTATTTT
CDR3 protein: CASTPPGVSTDTQYF
clone size: .
V gene: TRBV7-9
J gene: TRBJ2-3
D gene: .

CDR3 DNA: TGTGCCAGTAGTCCCCGGAGCCTGCACTACGAGCAGTACTTC
CDR3 protein: CASSPRSLHYEQYF
clone size: once
V gene: TRBV19
J gene: TRBJ2-7
D gene: .

CDR3 DNA: TGTGCCAGTAGTACGCGGACTAGCACAGATACGCAGTATTTT
CDR3 protein: CASSTRTSTDTQYF
clone size: .
V gene: TRBV19
J gene: TRBJ2-3
D gene: .

CDR3 DNA: TGTGCCAGCACTTTGGCGGCCGCGTTAACCTACGAGCAGTACTTC
CDR3 protein: CASTLAAALTYEQYF
clone size: .
V gene: TRBV2
J gene: TRBJ2-7
D gene: .

CDR3 DNA: TGTGCCAGCAGCCCTAACCCCGAGGGAGGGCCGTATGAGCAGTTCTTC
CDR3 protein: CASSPNPEGGPYEQFF
clone size: .
V gene: TRBV7-6
J gene: TRBJ2-1
D gene: TRBD2

CDR3 DNA: TGTGCCAGCAGCCCCAAGCCCTACGAGCAGTACTTC
CDR3 protein: CASSPKPYEQYF
clone size: .
V gene: TRBV7-9
J gene: TRBJ2-7
D gene: .

CDR3 DNA: TGTGCCTGGAGAGAACCCCACCCGCACTACGAGCAGTACTTC
CDR3 protein: CAWREPHPHYEQYF
clone size: once
V gene: TRBV30
J gene: TRBJ2-7
D gene: .

CDR3 DNA: TGTGCCAGCAGCTTAGGCGGGGGAGTGGGCTACGAGCAGTACTTC
CDR3 protein: CASSLGGGVGYEQYF
clone size: .
V gene: TRBV11-2
J gene: TRBJ2-7
D gene: TRBD2

CDR3 DNA: TGTGCCAGCCTCTTGGAGGGAAACACCATATATTTT
CDR3 protein: CASLLEGNTIYF
clone size: .
V gene: TRBV7-9
J gene: TRBJ1-3
D gene: .

CDR3 DNA: TGCGCCAGCAGCCCGGGGGGTCGGGGCTGGAGACAAGAGACCCAGTACTTC
CDR3 protein: CASSPGGRGWRQETQYF
clone size: .
V gene: TRBV5-1
J gene: TRBJ2-5
D gene: TRBD2

CDR3 DNA: TGTGCCAGCAGTGCCCGGGCCCTCATCACAGATACGCAGTATTTT
CDR3 protein: CASSARALITDTQYF
clone size: .
V gene: TRBV27
J gene: TRBJ2-3
D gene: .

CDR3 DNA: TGTGCCAGCAGCGTAGGGGACCCAGGGGGAGAGCAGTACTTC
CDR3 protein: CASSVGDPGGEQYF
clone size: .
V gene: TRBV9
J gene: TRBJ2-7
D gene: TRBD1

CDR3 DNA: TGCAGCGGCCTAGGGGGTAGCACAGATACGCAGTATTTT
CDR3 protein: CSGLGGSTDTQYF
clone size: .
V gene: TRBV29-1
J gene: TRBJ2-3
D gene: .

CDR3 DNA: TGCGCCAGCAGCCAAGCAGGGGGAGCTTTCTTT
CDR3 protein: CASSQAGGAFF
clone size: .
V gene: TRBV4-3
J gene: TRBJ1-1
D gene: TRBD1

CDR3 DNA: TGTGCCAGCAGGGCGGGGCCAGCGTACGAGCAGTACTTC
CDR3 protein: CASRAGPAYEQYF
clone size: .
V gene: TRBV27
J gene: TRBJ2-7
D gene: .

CDR3 DNA: TGTGCCATCAGAAGACAGGAGACAGTCACCGGGGAGCTGTTTTTT
CDR3 protein: CAIRRQETVTGELFF
clone size: .
V gene: TRBV10-3
J gene: TRBJ2-2
D gene: .

CDR3 DNA: TGTGCCAGCAGTTTCCGCGGGCCAACATACAATGAGCAGTTCTTC
CDR3 protein: CASSFRGPTYNEQFF
clone size: once
V gene: TRBV27
J gene: TRBJ2-1
D gene: .

CDR3 DNA: TGTGCCACCAGCTGGGGACAGGGGGCCTACGAGCAGTACTTC
CDR3 protein: CATSWGQGAYEQYF
clone size: .
V gene: TRBV15
J gene: TRBJ2-7
D gene: TRBD1

CDR3 DNA: TGTGCCAGCAGGGACGGACTAGCGGGAGAAAATGAGCAGTTCTTC
CDR3 protein: CASRDGLAGENEQFF
clone size: .
V gene: TRBV6-6
J gene: TRBJ2-1
D gene: TRBD2

CDR3 DNA: TGTGCCAGCAGATCGACTAGCGGGACGTCCTACGAGCAGTACTTC
CDR3 protein: CASRSTSGTSYEQYF
clone size: .
V gene: TRBV27
J gene: TRBJ2-7
D gene: TRBD2

CDR3 DNA: TGTGCCAGCAGCTTGGGAAGGGACTACGAGCAGTACTTC
CDR3 protein: CASSLGRDYEQYF
clone size: .
V gene: TRBV13
J gene: TRBJ2-7
D gene: .

CDR3 DNA: TGTGCCAGCAGGTCGCCTACAGGGGGCTACACTGAAGCTTTCTTT
CDR3 protein: CASRSPTGGYTEAFF
clone size: .
V gene: TRBV7-9
J gene: TRBJ1-1
D gene: TRBD1

CDR3 DNA: TGTGCCAGCAGCCCCCTGTGGACTAGCGGGAGTTATGAGCAGTTCTTC
CDR3 protein: CASSPLWTSGSYEQFF
clone size: .
V gene: TRBV7-2
J gene: TRBJ2-1
D gene: TRBD2

CDR3 DNA: TGTGCCAGCAGCCTGGCTTTGGATGAGCAGTTCTTC
CDR3 protein: CASSLALDEQFF
clone size: .
V gene: TRBV7-9
J gene: TRBJ2-1
D gene: .

CDR3 DNA: TGTGCCAGCAGTTTTGCAGCGGGAGGGCCAGGAGAGCAGTACTTC
CDR3 protein: CASSFAAGGPGEQYF
clone size: .
V gene: TRBV27
J gene: TRBJ2-7
D gene: TRBD2

CDR3 DNA: TGCGCCAGCAGAGGCTCCGGGGAGCTGTTTTTT
CDR3 protein: CASRGSGELFF
clone size: .
V gene: TRBV10-1
J gene: TRBJ2-2
D gene: .

CDR3 DNA: TGCGCCAGCAGTGCCTGGACAGTCCTTTCCTACGAGCAGTACTTC
CDR3 protein: CASSAWTVLSYEQYF
clone size: .
V gene: TRBV10-2
J gene: TRBJ2-7
D gene: .

CDR3 DNA: TGTGCCAGCAGTGAATATGTGGGACCCTACGAGCAGTACTTC
CDR3 protein: CASSEYVGPYEQYF
clone size: .
V gene: TRBV6-1
J gene: TRBJ2-7
D gene: .

CDR3 DNA: TGCGCCAGCAGCCAGGCAGCCGGCGGCAAACTGTTTTTT
CDR3 protein: CASSQAAGGKLFF
clone size: .
V gene: TRBV4-1
J gene: TRBJ1-4
D gene: .